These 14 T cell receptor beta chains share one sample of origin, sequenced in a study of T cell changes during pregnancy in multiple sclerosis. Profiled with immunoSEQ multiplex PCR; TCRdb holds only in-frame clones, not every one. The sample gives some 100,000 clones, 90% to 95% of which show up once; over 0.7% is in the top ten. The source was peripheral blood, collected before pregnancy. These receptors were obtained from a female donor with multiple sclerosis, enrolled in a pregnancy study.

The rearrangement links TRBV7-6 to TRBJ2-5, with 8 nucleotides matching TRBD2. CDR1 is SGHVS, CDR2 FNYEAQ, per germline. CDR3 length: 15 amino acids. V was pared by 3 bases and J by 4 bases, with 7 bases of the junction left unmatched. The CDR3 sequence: CASSLAGGRLETQYF. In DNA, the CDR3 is TGTGCCAGCAGCTTGGCGGGAGGTCGTCTAGAGACCCAGTACTTC.

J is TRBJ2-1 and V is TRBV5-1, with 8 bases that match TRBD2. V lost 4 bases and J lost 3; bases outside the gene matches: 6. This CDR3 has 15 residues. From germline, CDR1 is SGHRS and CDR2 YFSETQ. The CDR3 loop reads CASSLAGTSYNEQFF. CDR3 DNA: TGCGCCAGCAGCCTCGCCGGGACTAGCTACAATGAGCAGTTCTTC.

As DNA, the CDR3 is TGTGCCAGCAGTGTGGAAGCGGGAGGGTGGAATGAGCAGTTCTTC. It translates to CASSVEAGGWNEQFF. The V gene is TRBV6-4, the J gene TRBJ2-1; 10 positions agree with TRBD2. Germline CDR1 MRHNA, CDR2 SNTAGT. This CDR3 contains 15 residues. V shed 4 bases and J 7 bases; nucleotides not matched to a gene: 7.

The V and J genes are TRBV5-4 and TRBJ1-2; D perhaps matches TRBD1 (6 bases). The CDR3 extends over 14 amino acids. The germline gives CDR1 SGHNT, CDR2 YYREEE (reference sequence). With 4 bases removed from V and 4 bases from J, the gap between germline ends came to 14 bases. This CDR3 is CASSLSQGIYGYTF. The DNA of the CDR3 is TGTGCCAGCAGCCTATCCCAGGGGATCTATGGCTACACCTTC.

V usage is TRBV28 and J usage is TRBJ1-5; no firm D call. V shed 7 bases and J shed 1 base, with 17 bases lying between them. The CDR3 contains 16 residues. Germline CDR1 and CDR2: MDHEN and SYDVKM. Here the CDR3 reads CASTTPRPGSNQPQHF. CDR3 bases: TGTGCCAGCACCACTCCCCGGCCAGGCAGCAATCAGCCCCAGCATTTT. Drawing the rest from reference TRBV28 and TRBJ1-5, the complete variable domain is DVKVTQSSRYLVKRTGEKVFLECVQDMDHENMFWYRQDPGLGLRLIYFSYDVKMKEKGDIPEGYSVSREKKERFSLILESASTNQTSMYLCASTTPRPGSNQPQHFGDGTRLSIL.

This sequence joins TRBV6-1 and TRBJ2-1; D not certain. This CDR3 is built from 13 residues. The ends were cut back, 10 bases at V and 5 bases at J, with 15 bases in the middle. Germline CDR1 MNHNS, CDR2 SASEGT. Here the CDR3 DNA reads TGTGCCACCTCTTTGGGCAACAACAATGAGCAGTTCTTC. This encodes CATSLGNNNEQFF.

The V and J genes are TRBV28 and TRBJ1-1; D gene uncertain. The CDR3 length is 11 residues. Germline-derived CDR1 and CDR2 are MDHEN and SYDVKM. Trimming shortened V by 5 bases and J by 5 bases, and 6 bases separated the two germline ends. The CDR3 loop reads CASSTRTEAFF. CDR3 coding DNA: TGTGCCAGCAGTACTAGGACTGAAGCTTTCTTT.

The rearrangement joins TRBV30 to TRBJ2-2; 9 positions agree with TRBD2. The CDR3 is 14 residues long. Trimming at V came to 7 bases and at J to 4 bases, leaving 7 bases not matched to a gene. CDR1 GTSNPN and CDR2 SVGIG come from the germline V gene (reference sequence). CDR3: CAYARGGVTGELFF. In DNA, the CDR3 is TGTGCCTACGCGCGGGGGGGGGTCACCGGGGAGCTGTTTTTT.

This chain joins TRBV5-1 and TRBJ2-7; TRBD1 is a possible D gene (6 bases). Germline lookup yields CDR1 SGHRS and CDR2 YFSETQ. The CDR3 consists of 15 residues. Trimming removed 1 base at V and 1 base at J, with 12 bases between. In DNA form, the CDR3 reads TGCGCCAGCAGCTTGTACTCGACAGGATCCTACGAGCAGTACTTC. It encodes CASSLYSTGSYEQYF.

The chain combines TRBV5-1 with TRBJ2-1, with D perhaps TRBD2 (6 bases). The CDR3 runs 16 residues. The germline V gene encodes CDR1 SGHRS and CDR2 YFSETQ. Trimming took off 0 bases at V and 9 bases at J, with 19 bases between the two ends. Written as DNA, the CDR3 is TGCGCCAGCAGCTTGGGCGGGGAAAGCGGGTGGGGTGAGCAGTTCTTC. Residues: CASSLGGESGWGEQFF.

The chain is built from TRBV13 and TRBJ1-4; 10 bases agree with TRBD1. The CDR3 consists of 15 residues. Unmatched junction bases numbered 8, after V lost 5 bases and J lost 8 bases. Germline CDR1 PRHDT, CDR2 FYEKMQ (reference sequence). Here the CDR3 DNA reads TGTGCCAGCAGCCCGCGGACAGGGGGAATCGAAAAACTGTTTTTT. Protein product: CASSPRTGGIEKLFF.

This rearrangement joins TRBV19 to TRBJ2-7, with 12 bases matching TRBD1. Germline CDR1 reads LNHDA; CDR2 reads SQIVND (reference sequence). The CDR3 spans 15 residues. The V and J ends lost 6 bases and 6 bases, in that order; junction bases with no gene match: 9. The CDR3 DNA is TGTGCCAGTAGAACCGGGACAGGGGGCCGGAGCGAGCAGTACTTC. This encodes CASRTGTGGRSEQYF.

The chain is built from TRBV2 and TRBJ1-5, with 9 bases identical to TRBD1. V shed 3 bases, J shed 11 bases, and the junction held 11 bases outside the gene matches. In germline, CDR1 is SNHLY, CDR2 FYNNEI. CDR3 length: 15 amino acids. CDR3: CASSEDRGEIRAQHF. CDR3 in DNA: TGTGCCAGCAGTGAGGACAGGGGCGAGATAAGGGCCCAGCATTTT.

This CDR3 reads CASRTSGGTYEQYF. The CDR3 coding sequence is TGCGCCAGCAGGACTAGCGGGGGAACCTACGAGCAGTACTTC. The rearrangement links TRBV5-1 to TRBJ2-7; TRBD2 matches 12 bases. V lost 5 bases, J lost 2 bases, and 2 bases stayed unmatched. Germline CDR1 SGHRS, CDR2 YFSETQ. This CDR3 has 14 amino acids.